Below are 18 T cell receptor beta chains sequenced from a single sample in a study of blood T cell repertoires in COVID-19. The protocol was immunoSEQ multiplex PCR, while the TCRdb copy is restricted to in-frame clones and leaves out a portion. Among 310,000 or so clones listed, about four fifths were seen once. Input material: peripheral blood. Receptor source: a woman aged 50 to 60 with acute or convalescent COVID-19.

The V and J genes are TRBV27 and TRBJ2-1, with TRBD2 as a possible D gene (5 bases). This CDR3 contains 16 residues. Germline assignment: CDR1 MNHEY and CDR2 SMNVEV (reference sequence). V lost 5 bases to trimming and J lost 3 bases, with 17 bases between them. CDR3 protein: CASSPSGISLYNEQFF. CDR3 in DNA: TGTGCCAGCAGTCCCTCGGGGATTTCCCTCTACAATGAGCAGTTCTTC.

The CDR3 sequence is CASTRGNGNQPQHF. CDR3 coding DNA: TGTGCCAGTACTCGAGGGAATGGCAATCAGCCCCAGCATTTT. The chain has TRBV19 and TRBJ1-5, with D uncertain. Germline lookup yields CDR1 LNHDA and CDR2 SQIVND (reference sequence). This CDR3 has 14 residues. Trimming removed 7 bases at V and 2 bases at J, with 12 bases between.

The chain combines TRBV7-2 with TRBJ1-2; D call uncertain. CDR1 SGHTA and CDR2 FQGNSA come from the germline V gene. The V end was cut by 7 bases, the J end by 2 bases, with 14 bases between. There are 14 residues in the CDR3. The CDR3 bases are TGTGCCAGCACCCCCCGTGTAGTAAACTATGGCTACACCTTC. Translated, it gives CASTPRVVNYGYTF.

V and J are TRBV3-1 (or the pseudogene TRBV3-2) and TRBJ1-2; tentative D call: TRBD1 (5 bases). The CDR3 has 11 amino acids. The V gene lost 3 bases and the J gene lost 11 bases, with 10 bases spanning the gap. Germline V CDR1 and CDR2: LGHDT, YNNKEL (reference sequence). The CDR3, as DNA: TGTGCCAGCAGCCAGATGGGGGGTTACACCTTC. Translation: CASSQMGGYTF.

This clone was found a few times. V usage is TRBV24-1 and J usage is TRBJ1-5; 7 bases agree with TRBD1. There are 13 residues in the CDR3. CDR1 and CDR2 (germline): KGHDR, SFDVKD. The J segment lost 6 bases and the V segment lost 5 bases, leaving 3 bases of the junction unmatched. The CDR3 DNA follows: TGTGCCACCAGTGTCTCAGGGGGTCAGCCCCAGCATTTT. This encodes CATSVSGGQPQHF.

This sequence joins TRBV24-1 and TRBJ1-1, with D uncertain. V was clipped by 4 bases and J by 10 bases, with 15 bases between them. The germline CDR1 and CDR2 sequences are KGHDR and SFDVKD. The length of the CDR3 is 13 residues. In DNA, the CDR3 is TGTGCCACCAGTGACTCCACCGCGGGAGGAGCTTTCTTT. Protein: CATSDSTAGGAFF.

The chain has TRBV3-1 (or the pseudogene TRBV3-2) and TRBJ1-1; TRBD1 agrees at 9 bases. V dropped 3 bases and J dropped 5; count of bases not matched to a gene: 10. The CDR3 consists of 16 residues. From germline, CDR1 is LGHDT and CDR2 YNNKEL (reference sequence). In nucleotides, the CDR3 is TGTGCCAGCAGCCAGGGACAGGGTGTCGTTGAGACTGAAGCTTTCTTT. This encodes CASSQGQGVVETEAFF.

The chain carries TRBV21-1 and TRBJ2-5; TRBD2, the D gene given by the table, was not confirmed from the DNA. TRBV21-1 is a pseudogene. The CDR3 totals 17 residues. The CDR3 DNA sequence: TGTGCCAGCAGCTCCCCCCCCGAGCGGGGGGCCCCTAAGACCCAGTACTTC. This gives the protein CASSSPPERGAPKTQYF.

V gene TRBV2 combines with J gene TRBJ1-4, with 9 bases aligning to TRBD1. Germline assignment: CDR1 SNHLY and CDR2 FYNNEI. The CDR3 is made up of 14 amino acids. V was pared by 6 bases and J by 8 bases, with 7 bases of the junction left unmatched. This CDR3 is CASRKGTGKEKLFF. In DNA form, the CDR3 reads TGTGCCAGCAGAAAGGGGACAGGGAAGGAAAAACTGTTTTTT.

This rearrangement joins TRBV29-1 to TRBJ1-1; D remains ambiguous. Germline V gene sequence: CDR1 SQVTM, CDR2 ANQGSEA. The CDR3 sequence is 11 residues long. V lost 3 bases and J lost 5, with 7 bases in between. The CDR3 DNA reads TGCAGCGTTGATGTGCGGACTGAAGCTTTCTTT. This translates into CSVDVRTEAFF.

V and J are TRBV19 and TRBJ1-1, with TRBD1 identical over 7 bases. The germline V gene has CDR1 LNHDA and CDR2 SQIVND (reference sequence). The CDR3 runs 14 residues. With 6 bases clipped from V and 3 bases from J, the junction kept 7 bases outside the gene matches. The CDR3 sequence is CASSLLGQDTEAFF. The CDR3 nucleotides read TGTGCCAGTAGCCTTCTCGGACAGGACACTGAAGCTTTCTTT.

The chain uses TRBV7-3 and TRBJ2-2; D possibly corresponds to TRBD1 (5 bases). The germline CDR1 and CDR2 sequences are SGHTA and FQGTGA. This CDR3 comprises 14 residues. The ends were cut back, 5 bases at V and 6 bases at J, with 13 bases in the middle. CDR3 bases: TGTGCCAGCAGCCGCGACAGAATGGCCGGGGAGCTGTTTTTT. It specifies CASSRDRMAGELFF.

V usage is TRBV18 and J usage is TRBJ2-3, with 10 bases matching TRBD1. From germline, CDR1 is KGHSH and CDR2 LQKENI. This CDR3 is 16 amino acids long. The V and J ends lost 2 bases and 4 bases, in that order; junction bases with no gene match: 6. The CDR3: CASSPGTGVFADTQYF. CDR3 nucleotides: TGTGCCAGCTCACCAGGGACAGGGGTTTTCGCAGATACGCAGTATTTT.

This clone was seen a single time. The CDR3 DNA reads TGTGCCAGCAGCCAAGAGCGTGTCGTACAGTACTTC. Translation gives CASSQERVVQYF. This chain connects TRBV3-1 (or the pseudogene TRBV3-2) to TRBJ2-7; D unclear. Germline V gene lookup returns CDR1 LGHDT and CDR2 YNNKEL (reference sequence). The CDR3 covers 12 residues. V gave up 0 bases and J gave up 10 bases, with 10 bases separating them.

The CDR3 spells CASSPAGGTMNTEAFF. The CDR3 DNA follows: TGTGCCAGCAGCCCCGCAGGGGGCACCATGAACACTGAAGCTTTCTTT. This chain uses TRBV3-1 (or the pseudogene TRBV3-2) with TRBJ1-1; 8 bases map to TRBD1. V trimming: 4 bases; J trimming: 0 bases; junction bases outside the gene matches: 7. CDR1 and CDR2 (germline): LGHDT, YNNKEL (reference sequence). This CDR3 region has 16 residues.

The rearrangement uses TRBV24-1 and TRBJ2-6, with D possibly matching TRBD1 (7 bases). The CDR3 totals 19 residues. Germline-derived CDR1 and CDR2 are KGHDR and SFDVKD. V was cut by 1 base and J by 4 bases, with 19 bases left in between. The CDR3 sequence is CATSDFTPAGQQGANVLTF. CDR3 sequence (DNA): TGTGCCACCAGTGATTTCACACCCGCGGGACAGCAAGGGGCCAACGTCCTGACTTTC.

Written as DNA, the CDR3 is TGCGCCAGCAGCTTGGCGCGACTAGCTCCGGGCGAGACCCAGTACTTC. Amino acid sequence: CASSLARLAPGETQYF. The chain combines TRBV5-1 with TRBJ2-5; 7 nucleotides align to TRBD2. Germline V gene lookup returns CDR1 SGHRS and CDR2 YFSETQ. The CDR3 covers 16 residues. With V trimmed by 0 bases and J by 5 bases, 10 bases remained unmatched.

This clone was seen just once. V gene TRBV7-2 combines with J gene TRBJ2-2; 7 nucleotides line up with TRBD1. CDR1 SGHTA and CDR2 FQGNSA come from the germline V gene. The CDR3 is 16 amino acids. The J segment lost 4 bases and the V segment lost 5 bases, leaving 10 bases of the junction unmatched. The CDR3 coding sequence is TGTGCCAGCAGCCCACCGGGTGCAGGGGGCACCGGGGAGCTGTTTTTT. This encodes CASSPPGAGGTGELFF.